This T cell receptor (beta chain) was captured in a study of beta chain features in type 1 diabetes. Turning to the study itself: The study found patients and healthy donors alike in age, gender and cell yields.

Findings and limits, study-wide: Moderate but significant shortening of TCRB CDR3s was recorded in all four CD4+ subsets from Type 1 diabetes patients.

A sort by CD45RO/CCR7/CD25/CD127/CD95/CD27 yielded CD4+ naive, central memory, regulatory and stem cell-like memory cells. In all sorted populations, purity surpassed 98%. Expressed TCRB transcripts were sequenced because the isolated RNA had all been reverse transcribed beforehand. Sequencing was performed with immunoSEQ multiplex PCR; in TCRdb, only in-frame clones are kept and a portion is missing. The sample yields around 180,000 clones, roughly 7.1% seen once. The CDR3 loop spans 16 amino acids. Germline lookup yields CDR1 SEHNR and CDR2 FQNEAQ (reference sequence). V trimming: 1 base; J trimming: 6 bases; junction bases outside the gene matches: 6. Notes on this clone: No antigen is known for it.

The TCR was taken from a woman aged 40 to 50 with type 1 diabetes. Input material: central memory CD4+ T cells from blood. The rearrangement links TRBV7-9 to TRBJ2-1; 10 bases are a match to TRBD1. The CDR3 protein is CASSLVGDRGPNEQFF. DNA for the CDR3: TGTGCCAGCAGCTTAGTTGGGGACAGGGGCCCCAATGAGCAGTTCTTC.